This T cell receptor beta chain was observed in a study of a mutant IDH1 vaccine in newly diagnosed glioma. Study in general: Vaccination started 4-6 weeks after radiotherapy alone, or with temozolomide cycles. Antecedent treatment encompassed radiotherapy, temozolomide, or their combination; the majority received both. Whole-study findings and limits: Induction of immune responses by the vaccine occurred in 93.3% of patients.

Worth noting for this clone: The antigen is unknown.

This sample's time point: week 47, end of study. What each vaccine dose contained was 300 ug of mutant IDH1 20-mer peptide, accompanied by topical imiquimod. Patients came in for eight vaccinations, in weeks 1, 3, 5, 7, 11, 15, 19 and 23. Assay used: immunoSEQ multiplex PCR; TCRdb lists only in-frame clones, some missing. The sample lists around 53,000 clones; approximately 84% were seen once. CDR1 and CDR2 from the germline V gene are SEHNR and FQNEAQ (reference sequence). The CDR3 is 14 residues long. Trimming took 4 bases from V and 5 from J, leaving 14 bases between them. The origin of this receptor is a woman aged 25-40 years with glioma. Some clones in this sample may be carry-over from other donors' samples. This chain uses TRBV7-9 with TRBJ2-5, with D hard to call. The sequences come from PBMCs, collected from a glioma patient whose treatment included an IDH1 peptide vaccine. In DNA, the CDR3 is TGTGCCAGCAGCTGGTACCTGGACCCCGAGACCCAGTACTTC. Residues: CASSWYLDPETQYF.